This T cell receptor beta chain was identified during a study of human T cells and chemical hapten exposure. Time point given: patch test 1, 2 weeks after DPC sensitization. Indicated treatment: therapeutic diphenylcyclopropenone sensitization with weekly scalp DPC. Trimming pared 3 bases from V and 4 bases from J, leaving 6 bases between. This CDR3 spans 13 amino acids. The V gene's germline CDR1 is MDHEN and CDR2 SYDVKM. Study conclusions and caveats: Compared with pre-sensitization or healthy control sets, expanded TCRs clustered more.

Separate cDNA molecules received unique molecular identifiers, which the library attached to them. TCRdb analysed the RACE reads with MiXCR anew, one entry per CDR3 protein. The sample yields roughly 72,000 distinct CDR3 sequences, 10% seen once. As regards this clonotype: The antigen remains undetermined.

Sequenced material: whole blood, taken in connection with sensitization to the hapten diphenylcyclopropenone (DPC). The source is a woman aged 45 to 65 with alopecia areata. Some clones in this sample may be carry-over from other donors' samples. This rearrangement joins TRBV28 to TRBJ2-2, with D hard to call. CDR3 residues: CASSFLSTGELFF. The CDR3 region has the DNA TGTGCCAGCAGTTTCCTAAGCACCGGGGAGCTGTTTTTT.